A selection of T cell receptor beta chains follows, all from one sample in a study of T cell clones after liver transplantation. Some clones are missing from TCRdb's copy, which holds only in-frame ones; the method was immunoSEQ multiplex PCR. The sample consists of about 85,000 clones, nearly 85% of them appearing once. This specimen consisted of CD4+ T cells from blood, obtained roughly 3.5 years after liver transplant. The receptor source for this set is a human patient who received a liver transplant. A share of the T cells may be of graft donor origin. The conserved cysteine and the conserved F or W are not part of the CDR3 here.

J gene | V gene | CDR3 protein
TRBJ1-1 | TRBV28 | ASSSGGARDTEAF
TRBJ1-2 | TRBV6-1 | ASSTGGAEGYT
TRBJ1-1 | TRBV6-5 | ASSYEGWTEAF
TRBJ1-1 | TRBV27 | ASIAGGEGQAF
TRBJ1-2 | TRBV2 | ASTIAAGLGYT
TRBJ1-1 | TRBV28 | ATFLTEAF
TRBJ2-3 | TRBV7-7 | ASSPREGDTQY
TRBJ2-7 | TRBV6-6 | ASSYGAGVSYEQY
TRBJ2-3 | TRBV15 | ATSRYVVTGSTDTQY
TRBJ2-1 | TRBV7-2 | ASSSTRGNEQF
TRBJ1-2 | TRBV2 | ASRGTGLLGYT
TRBJ2-6 | TRBV7-3 | ASSLKSAGANVLT
TRBJ1-1 | TRBV28 | ASSLTGRGNTEAF